This TCR beta chain was recorded in a study of CD8 T cells in Susac syndrome (dated by TCRdb to the late 2010s). Background for the entire study: Whether CD8+ T cell activation and differentiation in Susac syndrome was antigen driven was tested using repertoire sequencing. CD8+ T cell repertoire clonality was compared between some 13 healthy donors, approximately 14 Susac syndrome patients and approximately 16 multiple sclerosis patients.

Trimming at the junction amounts to 0 bases on V and 5 bases on J, and the germline ends lie 11 bases apart. CDR1 and CDR2, per the germline V gene, are SNHLY and FYNNEI. Reading from cysteine to phenylalanine, the CDR3 counts 15 amino acids. The read is trimmed to its CDR3 DNA, 45 bases read in frame from base 1. Peripheral blood CD8+ and CD4+ T cells from healthy donors, Susac syndrome patients and multiple sclerosis patients were profiled by high-throughput TCR beta sequencing. Multiple sclerosis controls were treatment-naive patients with stable or active relapsing-remitting disease fulfilling revised McDonald criteria. CD8+ TEMRA cells were enriched by FACS, while bulk CD8+ and CD4+ T cells were purified by magnetic negative isolation. Blood was collected in EDTA tubes and processed within 24 hours, with PBMCs isolated through density gradient centrifugation. PBMCs intended for TCR sequencing were cryopreserved in liquid nitrogen and thawed later in a water bath at 37 degrees C. A purity of at least 90% was achieved for sorted or isolated CD4+, CD8+ and CD8+ TEMRA cells.

A note on this clonotype: No cognate antigen has been identified for it. Base qualities are not provided; no much larger clone lies one nucleotide away.

RNA was extracted with the RNeasy kit and about 0.5 to 1 ug was reverse transcribed using random hexamers. The immunoSEQ multiplex PCR assay, which covers 54 Vbeta and 13 Jbeta segments, was used to amplify TCR beta CDR3 regions. To correct PCR amplification bias, a synthetic template baseline was used for both primer optimization and computational correction. In the original analysis: Reads were annotated to V, D and J genes per IMGT and analyzed with immunoSEQ Analyzer, keeping only productive sequences. Clonality was computed as one minus Shannon entropy normalized by log2 of the number of productive unique sequences. For each patient and control, public and private clones were evaluated within the 100 most prevalent clones. Susac-specific clones were defined as absent from healthy and MS cohorts, over a thousand published viral clones and other ImmuneACCESS disease sequences. In-frame beta chains were kept once TCRdb had trimmed the public reads at Q25 with fastp and called clones with MiXCR. Each CDR3 protein gets just one entry, which takes the most common genes and DNA from the rows behind it. The authors' filters were not applied to this entry. For this sample there are 250,000 to 300,000 distinct CDR3 sequences; more than 75% appear just once. The biggest ten clones account for over 0.1% of the sample.

General findings and caveats noted by the study authors: The number of individuals in the TCR sequencing and HLA analysis was acknowledged as relatively small.

This clonotype originated in a human donor with multiple sclerosis. Sequences were obtained from CD8+ T cells from PBMCs. The chain joins TRBV2 to TRBJ1-5, with the identity of the D gene unclear. The DNA sequence reads TGTGCCAGCAGTGAAGCCCGGGCACTCCATCAGCCCCAGCATTTT. This is translated as CASSEARALHQPQHF.